This T cell receptor (beta chain) derives from a study of shared clonotypes between healthy human individuals. The CDR3 runs to 12 residues. Germline V CDR1 and CDR2: SGHDT, YYEEEE. V gave up 0 bases and J gave up 3 bases, with 3 bases separating them. Clones were sequenced by immunoSEQ multiplex PCR, and TCRdb holds only the in-frame ones, with some missing. Of 2.3 million or so clones in the sample, just over 90% were seen once. V is TRBV5-6 and J is TRBJ2-5; D is unclear. Source material: naive CD4+ T cells from PBMCs. Sample subset: CD45RA+ positively selected. The receptor was isolated from a man aged 18-30 years in good health. Some clones in this sample may be carry-over from other donors' samples. CDR3 nucleotides: TGTGCCAGCAGCTTGGGGGAAGAGACCCAGTACTTC. Translating gives CASSLGEETQYF.